Given below is one T cell receptor (beta chain) in context. This entry belongs to a study of T cells in localized non-small cell lung cancer. The table came from immunoSEQ multiplex PCR; TCRdb's copy has only in-frame clones and leaves some out. The sample includes approximately 11,000 clones, approximately 80% of them seen just once. This clonotype originated in a female donor older than 55 with stage II lung adenocarcinoma. The source was peripheral blood mononuclear cells, collected before any cancer treatment.

The CDR3 protein is CASSFFDRGNEQFF. The CDR3 DNA reads TGTGCCAGCAGTTTCTTTGACAGGGGCAATGAGCAGTTCTTC. The chain employs TRBV28 and TRBJ2-1, with 8 bases matching TRBD1. V was pared by 3 bases and J by 6 bases, with 4 bases of the junction left unmatched. This CDR3 spans 14 amino acids. Germline CDR1 is MDHEN and CDR2 is SYDVKM.